The source of this TCR beta chain is a study of blood T cell repertoires in COVID-19. Study-wide background: Sources were T cells, B-cell-depleted T cells, or PBMCs; the material itself was cDNA or gDNA.

The V gene lost 9 bases and the J gene lost 5 bases, with 17 bases spanning the gap. CDR1 is LNHDA, CDR2 SQIVND, per germline (reference sequence). CDR3 length: 14 residues. As originally analysed: Estimates of nucleated cell counts were drawn from the amplification of reference gene primers. Method: immunoSEQ multiplex PCR; TCRdb's copy keeps in-frame clones and lacks some. From that table come the V and J calls and clone size; the DNA was used to work out D and trimming. The sample holds fewer than 500,000 clones, approximately 90% seen once. Input material: peripheral blood. The chain links TRBV19 to TRBJ2-4, with a possible D match to TRBD1 (6 bases). The sequence was collected from a woman aged 25 to 39 with acute or convalescent COVID-19. CDR3 nucleotides: TGTGCCAGCGGGACCGGGACAAGCCAAAACATTCAGTACTTC. As protein: CASGTGTSQNIQYF.